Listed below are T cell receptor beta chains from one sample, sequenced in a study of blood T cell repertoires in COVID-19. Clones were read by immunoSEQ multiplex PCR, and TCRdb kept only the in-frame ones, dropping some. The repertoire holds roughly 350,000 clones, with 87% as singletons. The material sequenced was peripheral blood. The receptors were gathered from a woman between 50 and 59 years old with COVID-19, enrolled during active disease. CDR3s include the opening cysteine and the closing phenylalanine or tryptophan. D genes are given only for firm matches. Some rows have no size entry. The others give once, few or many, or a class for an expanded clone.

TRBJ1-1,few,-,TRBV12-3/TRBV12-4,CASRIQENTEAFF,TGTGCCAGCAGAATACAGGAGAACACTGAAGCTTTCTTT
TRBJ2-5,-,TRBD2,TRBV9,CASSHRGGSGSETQYF,TGTGCCAGCAGCCATCGCGGGGGTAGCGGGAGTGAGACCCAGTACTTC
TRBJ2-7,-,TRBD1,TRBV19,CASSIGQGLSYEQYF,TGTGCCAGTAGCATCGGACAGGGTTTGAGCTACGAGCAGTACTTC
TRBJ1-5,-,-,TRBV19,CASCLGDYSQPQHF,TGTGCCAGTTGTCTCGGTGATTATAGTCAGCCCCAGCATTTT
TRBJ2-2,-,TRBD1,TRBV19,CASILDRSNTGELFF,TGTGCCAGTATCTTGGACAGGTCGAACACCGGGGAGCTGTTTTTT
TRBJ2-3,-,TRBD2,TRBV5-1,CASSLGGGRGTDTQYF,TGCGCCAGCAGCTTGGGCGGCGGGAGAGGGACAGATACGCAGTATTTT
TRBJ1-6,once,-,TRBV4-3,CASSQGPREGLNSPLHF,TGCGCCAGCAGCCAAGGGCCCAGGGAGGGTCTCAATTCACCCCTCCACTTT
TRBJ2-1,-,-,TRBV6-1,CASSEQGLTYNEQFF,TGTGCCAGCAGTGAACAGGGGTTAACCTACAATGAGCAGTTCTTC
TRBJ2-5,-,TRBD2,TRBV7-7,CASSFLRTSGKETQYF,TGTGCCAGCAGCTTCCTCCGGACTAGCGGGAAGGAGACCCAGTACTTC
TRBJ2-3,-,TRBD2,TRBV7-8,CASSPRTSGSKDTQYF,TGTGCCAGCAGCCCACGGACTAGCGGGAGTAAAGATACGCAGTATTTT
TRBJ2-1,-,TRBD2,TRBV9,CASSVASGLAGGYNEQFF,TGTGCCAGCAGCGTAGCCTCAGGACTAGCCGGGGGGTACAATGAGCAGTTCTTC
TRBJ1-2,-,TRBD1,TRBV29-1,CSVEDPGQGAYGYTF,TGCAGCGTTGAAGATCCAGGACAGGGGGCGTATGGCTACACCTTC
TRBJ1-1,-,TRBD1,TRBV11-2,CASSLTGGKGTEAFF,TGTGCCAGCAGCTTGACAGGGGGGAAAGGAACTGAAGCTTTCTTT
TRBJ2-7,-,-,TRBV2,CASSARARQSGDEQYF,TGTGCCAGCAGTGCCCGCGCGAGGCAGTCAGGGGACGAGCAGTACTTC
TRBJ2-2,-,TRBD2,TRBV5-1,CASSLRREAGGELFF,TGCGCCAGCAGCTTGCGGCGGGAGGCCGGCGGGGAGCTGTTTTTT
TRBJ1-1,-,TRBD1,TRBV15,CATSSRDRGRQAFF,TGTGCCACCAGCTCCCGGGACAGGGGGCGCCAGGCTTTCTTT
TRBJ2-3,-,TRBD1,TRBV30,CAWSQYVRQGRTDTQYF,TGTGCCTGGAGTCAGTATGTTAGACAGGGAAGGACAGATACGCAGTATTTT
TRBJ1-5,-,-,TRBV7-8,CASSLDYGISQPQHF,TGTGCCAGCAGCTTAGATTACGGGATAAGTCAGCCCCAGCATTTT
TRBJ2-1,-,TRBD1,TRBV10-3,CAISLGTGYNEQFF,TGTGCCATCAGTCTCGGGACAGGATACAATGAGCAGTTCTTC
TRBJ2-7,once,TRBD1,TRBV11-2,CASSLALQGSYEQYF,TGTGCCAGCAGCTTAGCCCTACAGGGGTCCTACGAGCAGTACTTC
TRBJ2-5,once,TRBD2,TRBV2,CASTGLAAPETQYF,TGTGCCAGCACGGGACTAGCGGCCCCGGAGACCCAGTACTTC
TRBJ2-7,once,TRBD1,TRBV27,CASRSRDRVATEQYF,TGTGCCAGCAGAAGCCGGGACAGGGTCGCAACCGAGCAGTACTTC
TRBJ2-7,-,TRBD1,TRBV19,CASSIGTGRAEQYF,TGTGCCAGTAGTATTGGGACAGGGCGTGCCGAGCAGTACTTC
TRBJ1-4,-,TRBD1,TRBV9,CASSVAVGGWEKLFF,TGTGCCAGCAGCGTAGCCGTAGGGGGCTGGGAAAAACTGTTTTTT
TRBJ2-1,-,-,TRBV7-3,CASSWDWTEEGEQFF,TGTGCCAGCAGCTGGGACTGGACCGAGGAGGGTGAGCAGTTCTTC
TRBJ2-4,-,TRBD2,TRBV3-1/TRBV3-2,CASSQSSGRVDIQYF,TGTGCCAGCAGCCAGTCTAGCGGGAGGGTGGACATTCAGTACTTC
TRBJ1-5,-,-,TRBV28,CASSSPSREDQPQHF,TGTGCCAGCAGTTCCCCAAGCAGGGAGGATCAGCCCCAGCATTTT
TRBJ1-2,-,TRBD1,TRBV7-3,CASSMTGRPPYGYTF,TGTGCCAGCAGTATGACAGGGAGACCCCCGTATGGCTACACCTTC
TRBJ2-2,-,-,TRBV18,CASSPESRHTGELFF,TGTGCCAGCTCACCAGAATCCAGGCACACCGGGGAGCTGTTTTTT
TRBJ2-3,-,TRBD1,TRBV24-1,CATNLGQGTDTQYF,TGTGCCACCAACCTGGGACAGGGCACAGATACGCAGTATTTT
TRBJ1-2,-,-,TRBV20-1,CSALPGYTF,TGCAGTGCTCTTCCCGGGTACACCTTC
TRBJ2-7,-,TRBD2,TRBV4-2,CASSQDETSGRNYEQYF,TGTGCCAGCAGCCAGGACGAGACTAGCGGAAGGAACTACGAGCAGTACTTC
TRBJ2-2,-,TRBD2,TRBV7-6,CASSLAFSGSNTGELFF,TGTGCCAGCAGCTTAGCGTTTAGCGGGTCGAACACCGGGGAGCTGTTTTTT
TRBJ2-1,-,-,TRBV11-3,CASSLDLLGSYNEQFF,TGTGCCAGCAGCTTAGACTTACTAGGATCATACAATGAGCAGTTCTTC
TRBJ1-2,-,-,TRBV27,CASSIGRVDYGYTF,TGTGCCAGCAGTATCGGTCGGGTGGACTATGGCTACACCTTC
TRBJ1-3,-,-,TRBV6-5,CASSYDRPSSGNTIYF,TGTGCCAGCAGTTATGACAGGCCCTCTTCTGGAAACACCATATATTTT
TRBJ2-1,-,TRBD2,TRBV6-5,CASKAGLRNEQFF,TGTGCCAGCAAAGCGGGACTTCGGAATGAGCAGTTCTTC
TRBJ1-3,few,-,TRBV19,CASRSDRRLAGNTIYF,TGTGCCAGTAGGTCAGACAGGCGTCTGGCTGGAAACACCATATATTTT